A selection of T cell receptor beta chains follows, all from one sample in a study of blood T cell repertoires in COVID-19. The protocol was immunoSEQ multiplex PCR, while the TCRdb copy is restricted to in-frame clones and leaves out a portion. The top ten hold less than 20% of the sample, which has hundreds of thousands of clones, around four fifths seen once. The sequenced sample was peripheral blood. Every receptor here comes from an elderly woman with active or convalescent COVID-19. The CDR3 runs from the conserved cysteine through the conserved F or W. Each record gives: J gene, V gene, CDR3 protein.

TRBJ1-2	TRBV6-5	CASSYSIPISYTF
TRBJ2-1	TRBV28	CASSPRGAMVNEQFF
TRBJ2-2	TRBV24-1	CATSDSGTNTGELFF
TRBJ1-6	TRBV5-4	CASSLDSYNSPLHF
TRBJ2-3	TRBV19	CASSPRTSADTQYF
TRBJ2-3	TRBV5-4	CASSPGGLAGGVSTDTQYF
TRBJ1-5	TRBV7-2	CASSPWQGRNQPQHF
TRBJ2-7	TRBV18	CASSKDRDEQYF
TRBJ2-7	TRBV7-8	CASSLLSGTSYEQYF
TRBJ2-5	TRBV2	CASSRLAVQETQYF
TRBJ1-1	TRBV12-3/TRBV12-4	CASSRAGFTEAFF
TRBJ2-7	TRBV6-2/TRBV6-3	CASSTGANEQYF
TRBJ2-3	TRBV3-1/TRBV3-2	CASSYRQGAQYF
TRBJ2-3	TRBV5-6	CASRLDRATDTQYF
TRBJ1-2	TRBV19	CASNTIGGNYGYTF
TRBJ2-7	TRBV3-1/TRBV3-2	CASRDGGSYEQYF
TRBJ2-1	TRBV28	CASSLGGNEQFF
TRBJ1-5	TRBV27	CASSLVGEYSNQPQHF
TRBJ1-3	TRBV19	CASSIAPGQGDRTQSSGNTIYF
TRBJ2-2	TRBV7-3	CASRGTPGGELFF
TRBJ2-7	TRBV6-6	CASSDGGSYEQYF
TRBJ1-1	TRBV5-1	CASSTVGTGAGNTEAFF
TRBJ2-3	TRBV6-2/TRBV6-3	CASSPTSGGRLYTQYF
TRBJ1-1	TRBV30	CAWSVWRRNTEAFF
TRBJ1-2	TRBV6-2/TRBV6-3	CASSYVSTGSRYGYTF
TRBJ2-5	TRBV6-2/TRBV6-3	CASSDGLAAGGTQYF
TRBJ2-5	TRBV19	CASSIAWAETQYF
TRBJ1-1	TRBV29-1	CSVTVGGGTEAFF
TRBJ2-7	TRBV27	CASSLGRAYEQYF
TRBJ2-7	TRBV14	CASSQDSRGYSEQYF
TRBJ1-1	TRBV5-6	CASSQLGSQGKVEAFF
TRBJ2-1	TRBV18	CASSKTGAAYNEQFF
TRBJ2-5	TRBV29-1	CSAVGTSDLETQYF
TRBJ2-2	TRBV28	CASSLPSGGRNTGELFF
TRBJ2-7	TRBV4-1	CASSQATGKREQYF
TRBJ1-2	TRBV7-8	CASSSAGTGFYGYTF
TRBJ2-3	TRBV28	CASSFERGATDTQYF
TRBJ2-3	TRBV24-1	CATSDPTVRTDTQYF
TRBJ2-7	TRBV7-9	CASSSGTSYLYEQYF
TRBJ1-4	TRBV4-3	CASRQGQILEKLFF
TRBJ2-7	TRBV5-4	CASSQQGHYEQYF